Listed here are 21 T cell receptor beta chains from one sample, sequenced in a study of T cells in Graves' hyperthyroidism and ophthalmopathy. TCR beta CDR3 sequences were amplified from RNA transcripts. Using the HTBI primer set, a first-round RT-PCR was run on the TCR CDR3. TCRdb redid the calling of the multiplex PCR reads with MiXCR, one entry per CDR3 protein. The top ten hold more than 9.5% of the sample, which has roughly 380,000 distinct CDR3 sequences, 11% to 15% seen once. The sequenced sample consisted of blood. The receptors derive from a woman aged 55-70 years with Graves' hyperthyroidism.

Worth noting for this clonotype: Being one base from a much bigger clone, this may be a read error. The CDR3 sequence: CSARDLAESSYERYF. The CDR3 nucleotides are TGCAGTGCTAGAGATCTGGCAGAGAGCTCCTACGAGCGGTACTTC. V is TRBV20-1 and J is TRBJ2-7; no clear D gene. This CDR3 region has 15 residues. Looked up from germline, CDR1 is DFQATT and CDR2 is SNEGSKA (reference sequence).

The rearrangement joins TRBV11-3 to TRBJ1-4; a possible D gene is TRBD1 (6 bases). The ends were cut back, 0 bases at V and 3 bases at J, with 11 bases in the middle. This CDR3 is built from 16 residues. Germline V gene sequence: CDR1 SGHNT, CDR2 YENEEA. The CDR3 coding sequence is TGTGCCAGCAGCTTAGATCGGGGGCTGTCTAATGAAAAACTGTTTTTT. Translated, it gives CASSLDRGLSNEKLFF.

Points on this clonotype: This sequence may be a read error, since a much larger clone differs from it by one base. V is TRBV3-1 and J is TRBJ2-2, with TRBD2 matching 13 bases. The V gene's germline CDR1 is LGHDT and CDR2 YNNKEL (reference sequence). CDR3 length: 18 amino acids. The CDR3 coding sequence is TGTGCCAGCAGCCAAGTTTCTCGACTAGCGGGAGGCACCCGGGAGCTGTTTTTT. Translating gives CASSQVSRLAGGTRELFF.

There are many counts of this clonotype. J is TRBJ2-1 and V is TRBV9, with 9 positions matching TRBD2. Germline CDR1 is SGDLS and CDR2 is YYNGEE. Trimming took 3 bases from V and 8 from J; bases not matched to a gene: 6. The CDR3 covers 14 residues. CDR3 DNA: TGTGCCAGCAGCGACCGGACTAGCGACGATGAGCAGTTCTTC. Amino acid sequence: CASSDRTSDDEQFF.

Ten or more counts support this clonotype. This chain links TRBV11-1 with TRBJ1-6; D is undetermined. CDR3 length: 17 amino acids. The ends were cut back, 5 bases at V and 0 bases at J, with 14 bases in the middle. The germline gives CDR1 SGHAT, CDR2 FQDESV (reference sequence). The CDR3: CASSRGSQVSYNSPLHF. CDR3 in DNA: TGTGCCAGCAGCCGCGGAAGCCAGGTCTCCTATAATTCACCCCTCCACTTT.

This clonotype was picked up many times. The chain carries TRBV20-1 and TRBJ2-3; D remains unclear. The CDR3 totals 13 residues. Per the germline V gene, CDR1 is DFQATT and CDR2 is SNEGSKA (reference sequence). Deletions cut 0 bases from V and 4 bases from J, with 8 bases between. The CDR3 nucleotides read TGCAGTGCTAGAGATCGGACCGCAGATACGCAGTATTTT. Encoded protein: CSARDRTADTQYF.

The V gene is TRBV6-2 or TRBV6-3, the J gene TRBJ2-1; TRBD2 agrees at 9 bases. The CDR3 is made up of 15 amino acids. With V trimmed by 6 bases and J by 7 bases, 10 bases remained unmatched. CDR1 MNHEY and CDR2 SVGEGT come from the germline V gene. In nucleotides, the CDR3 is TGTGCCAGCAGCCACCCGGCGGGAGGGGTAAATGAGCAGTTCTTC. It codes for CASSHPAGGVNEQFF.

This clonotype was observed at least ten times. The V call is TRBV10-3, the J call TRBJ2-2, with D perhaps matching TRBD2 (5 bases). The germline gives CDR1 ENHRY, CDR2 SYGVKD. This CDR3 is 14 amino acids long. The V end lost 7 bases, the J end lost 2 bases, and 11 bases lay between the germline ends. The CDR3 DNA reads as TGTGCCATCAAAGGAGGCACTAACACCGGGGAGCTGTTTTTT. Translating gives CAIKGGTNTGELFF.

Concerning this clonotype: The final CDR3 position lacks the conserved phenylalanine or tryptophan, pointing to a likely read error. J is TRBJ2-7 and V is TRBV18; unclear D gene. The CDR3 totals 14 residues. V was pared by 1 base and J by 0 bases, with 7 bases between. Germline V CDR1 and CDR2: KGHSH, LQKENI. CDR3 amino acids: CASSPQGYSYEQYL. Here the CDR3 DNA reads TGTGCCAGCTCACCACAAGGGTACTCCTACGAGCAGTACCTC.

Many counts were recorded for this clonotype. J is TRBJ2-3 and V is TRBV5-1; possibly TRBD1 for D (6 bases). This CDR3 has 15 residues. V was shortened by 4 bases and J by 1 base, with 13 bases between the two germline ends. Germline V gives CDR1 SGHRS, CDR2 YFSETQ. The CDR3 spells CASSLRDKRTDTQYF. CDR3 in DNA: TGCGCCAGCAGCCTCCGGGACAAACGCACAGATACGCAGTATTTT. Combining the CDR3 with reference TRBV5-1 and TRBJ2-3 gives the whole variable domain KAGVTQTPRYLIKTRGQQVTLSCSPISGHRSVSWYQQTPGQGLQFLFEYFSETQRNKGNFPGRFSGRQFSNSRSEMNVSTLELGDSALYLCASSLRDKRTDTQYFGPGTRLTVL.

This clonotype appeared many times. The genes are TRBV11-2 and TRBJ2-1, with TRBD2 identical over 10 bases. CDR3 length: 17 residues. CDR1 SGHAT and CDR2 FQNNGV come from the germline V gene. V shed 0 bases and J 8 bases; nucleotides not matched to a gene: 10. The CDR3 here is CASSLDLIAGGIHEQFF. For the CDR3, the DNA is TGTGCCAGCAGCTTAGATCTGATAGCGGGAGGAATTCATGAGCAGTTCTTC. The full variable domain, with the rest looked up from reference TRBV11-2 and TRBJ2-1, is EAGVAQSPRYKIIEKRQSVAFWCNPISGHATLYWYQQILGQGPKLLIQFQNNGVVDDSQLPKDRFSAERLKGVDSTLKIQPAKLEDSAVYLCASSLDLIAGGIHEQFFGPGTRLTVL.

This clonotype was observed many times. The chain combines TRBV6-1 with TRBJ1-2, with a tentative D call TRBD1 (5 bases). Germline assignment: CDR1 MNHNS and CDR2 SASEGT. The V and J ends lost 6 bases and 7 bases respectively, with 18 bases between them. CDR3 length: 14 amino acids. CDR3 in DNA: TGTGCCAGCAGCCCCCAGGGACCGTATCGTGGCTACACCTTC. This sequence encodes CASSPQGPYRGYTF.

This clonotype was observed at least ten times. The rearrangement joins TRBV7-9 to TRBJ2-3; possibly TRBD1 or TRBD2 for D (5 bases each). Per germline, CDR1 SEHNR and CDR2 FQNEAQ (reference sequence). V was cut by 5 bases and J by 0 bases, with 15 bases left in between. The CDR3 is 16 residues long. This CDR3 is CASSLGRTFSTDTQYF. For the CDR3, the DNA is TGTGCCAGCAGCCTGGGACGGACATTTAGCACAGATACGCAGTATTTT.

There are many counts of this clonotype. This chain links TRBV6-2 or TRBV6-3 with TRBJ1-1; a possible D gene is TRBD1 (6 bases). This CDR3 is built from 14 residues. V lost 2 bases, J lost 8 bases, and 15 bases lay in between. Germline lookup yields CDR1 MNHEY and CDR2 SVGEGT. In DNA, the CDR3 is TGTGCCAGCAGTTACCTCCGGGACACGGGGGAAGCTTTCTTT. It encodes CASSYLRDTGEAFF.

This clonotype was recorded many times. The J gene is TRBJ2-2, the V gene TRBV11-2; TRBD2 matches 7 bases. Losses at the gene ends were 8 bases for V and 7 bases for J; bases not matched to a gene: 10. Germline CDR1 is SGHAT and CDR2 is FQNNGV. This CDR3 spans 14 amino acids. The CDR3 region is CASGGVSWVGELFF. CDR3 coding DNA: TGTGCCAGCGGGGGGGTTAGCTGGGTCGGGGAGCTGTTTTTT.

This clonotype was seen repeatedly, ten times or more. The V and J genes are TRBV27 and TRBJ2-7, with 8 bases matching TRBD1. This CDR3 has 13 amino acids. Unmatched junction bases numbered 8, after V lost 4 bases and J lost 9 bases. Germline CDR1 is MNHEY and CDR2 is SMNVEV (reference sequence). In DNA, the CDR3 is TGTGCCAGCAGTTATGGACAGGGTGGTGGGCAGTACTTC. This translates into CASSYGQGGGQYF.

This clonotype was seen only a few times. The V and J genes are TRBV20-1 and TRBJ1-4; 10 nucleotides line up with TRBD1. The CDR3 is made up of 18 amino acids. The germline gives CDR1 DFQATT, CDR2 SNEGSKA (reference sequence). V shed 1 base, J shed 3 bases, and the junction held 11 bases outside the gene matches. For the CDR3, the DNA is TGCAGTGCTAGAGCCCGTCCGGGACAGGGGCTCGCTAATGAAAAACTGTTTTTT. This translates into CSARARPGQGLANEKLFF.

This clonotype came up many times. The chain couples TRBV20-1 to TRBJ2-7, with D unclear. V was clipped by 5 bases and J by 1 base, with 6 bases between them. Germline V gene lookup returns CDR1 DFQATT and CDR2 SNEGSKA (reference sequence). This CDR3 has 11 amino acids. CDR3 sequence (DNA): TGCAGTGCTGGCCGATCCTACGAGCAGTACTTC. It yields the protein CSAGRSYEQYF.

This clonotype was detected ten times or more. CDR3 DNA: TGCGCCAGCAGCTTGGAAACAGGGGCCTCTTACGAGCAGTACTTC. It encodes CASSLETGASYEQYF. The chain combines TRBV5-1 with TRBJ2-7; TRBD1 matches 7 bases. CDR1 is SGHRS, CDR2 YFSETQ, per germline. The CDR3 is made up of 15 amino acids. The V segment lost 0 bases and the J segment 4 bases; nucleotides outside the gene matches: 7.

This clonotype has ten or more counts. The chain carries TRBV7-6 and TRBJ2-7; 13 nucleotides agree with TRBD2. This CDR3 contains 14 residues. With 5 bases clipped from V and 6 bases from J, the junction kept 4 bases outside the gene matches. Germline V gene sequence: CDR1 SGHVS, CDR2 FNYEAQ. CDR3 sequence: CASSHGLAGVEQYF. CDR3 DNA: TGTGCCAGCAGCCACGGACTAGCGGGAGTCGAGCAGTACTTC. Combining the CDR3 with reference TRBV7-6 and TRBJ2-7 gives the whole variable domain GAGVSQSPRYKVTKRGQDVALRCDPISGHVSLYWYRQALGQGPEFLTYFNYEAQQDKSGLPNDRFSAERPEGSISTLTIQRTEQRDSAMYRCASSHGLAGVEQYFGPGTRLTVT.

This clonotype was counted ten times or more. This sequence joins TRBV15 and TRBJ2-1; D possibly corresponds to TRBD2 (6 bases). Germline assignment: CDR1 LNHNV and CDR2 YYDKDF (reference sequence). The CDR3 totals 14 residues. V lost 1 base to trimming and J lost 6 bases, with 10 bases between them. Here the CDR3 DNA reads TGTGCCACCAGCAGAGGCGGGACGGCCAATGAGCAGTTCTTC. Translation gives CATSRGGTANEQFF.